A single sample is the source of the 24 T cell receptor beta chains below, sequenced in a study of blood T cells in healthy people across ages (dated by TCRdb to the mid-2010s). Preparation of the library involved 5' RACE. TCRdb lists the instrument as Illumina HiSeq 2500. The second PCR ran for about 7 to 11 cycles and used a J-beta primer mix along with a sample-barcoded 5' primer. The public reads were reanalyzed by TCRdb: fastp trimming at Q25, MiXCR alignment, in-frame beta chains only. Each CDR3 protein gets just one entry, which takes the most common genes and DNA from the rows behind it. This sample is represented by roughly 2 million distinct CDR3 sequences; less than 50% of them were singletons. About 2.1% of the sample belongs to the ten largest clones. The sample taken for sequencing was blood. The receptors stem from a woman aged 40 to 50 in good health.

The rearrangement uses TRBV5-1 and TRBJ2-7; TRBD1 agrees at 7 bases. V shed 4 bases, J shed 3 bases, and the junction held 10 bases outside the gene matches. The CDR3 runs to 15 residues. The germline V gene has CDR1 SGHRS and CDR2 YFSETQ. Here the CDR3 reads CASSPAGTDYYEQYF. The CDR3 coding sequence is TGCGCCAGCAGCCCGGCCGGGACAGACTACTACGAGCAGTACTTC.

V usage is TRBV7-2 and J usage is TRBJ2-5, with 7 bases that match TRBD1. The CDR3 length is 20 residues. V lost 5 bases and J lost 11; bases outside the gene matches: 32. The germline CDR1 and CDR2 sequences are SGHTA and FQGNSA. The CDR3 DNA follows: TGTGCCAGCAGCCAAGAACCGGGACAGCGCATTCTACTTACGAGCAGGCGGCAGTACTTC. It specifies CASSQEPGQRILLTSRRQYF.

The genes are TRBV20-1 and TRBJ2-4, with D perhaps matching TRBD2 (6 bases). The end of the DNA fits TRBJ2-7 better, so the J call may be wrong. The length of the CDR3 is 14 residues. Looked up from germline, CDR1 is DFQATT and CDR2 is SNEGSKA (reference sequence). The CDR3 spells CSARVRRERDEQYF. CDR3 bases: TGCAGTGCTAGAGTGCGGAGGGAGCGCGACGAGCAGTACTTC.

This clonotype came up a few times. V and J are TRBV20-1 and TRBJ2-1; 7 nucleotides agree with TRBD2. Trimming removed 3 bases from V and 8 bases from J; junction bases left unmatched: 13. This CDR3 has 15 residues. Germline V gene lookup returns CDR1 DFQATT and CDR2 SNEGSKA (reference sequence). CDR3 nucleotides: TGCAGTGCTAGTGGGGGGGGTGACGGGGCCCATGAGCAGTTCTTC. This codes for CSASGGGDGAHEQFF.

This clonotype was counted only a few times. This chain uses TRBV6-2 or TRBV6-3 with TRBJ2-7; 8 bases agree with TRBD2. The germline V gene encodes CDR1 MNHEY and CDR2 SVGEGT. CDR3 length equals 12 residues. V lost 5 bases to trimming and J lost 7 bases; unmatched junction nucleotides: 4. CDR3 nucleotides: TGTGCCAGCAGTCACGGACTAGCTGAGCAGTACTTC. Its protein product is CASSHGLAEQYF.

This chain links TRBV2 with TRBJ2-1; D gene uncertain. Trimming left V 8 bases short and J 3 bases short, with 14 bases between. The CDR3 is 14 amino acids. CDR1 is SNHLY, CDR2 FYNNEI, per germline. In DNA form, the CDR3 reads TGTGCCAGCTTGCTAGAGTCCCTCTACAATGAGCAGTTCTTC. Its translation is CASLLESLYNEQFF.

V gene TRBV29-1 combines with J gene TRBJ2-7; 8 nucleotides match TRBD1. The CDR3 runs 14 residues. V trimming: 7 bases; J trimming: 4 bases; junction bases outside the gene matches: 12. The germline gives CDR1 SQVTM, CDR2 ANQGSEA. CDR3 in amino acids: CSAQRWTGSYEQYF. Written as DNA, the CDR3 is TGCAGCGCCCAAAGGTGGACAGGGAGTTACGAGCAGTACTTC.

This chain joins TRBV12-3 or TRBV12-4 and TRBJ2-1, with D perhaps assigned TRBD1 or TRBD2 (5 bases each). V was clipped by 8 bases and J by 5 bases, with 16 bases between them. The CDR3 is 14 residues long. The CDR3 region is CASVMGPTNNEQFF. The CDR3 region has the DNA TGTGCCAGCGTTATGGGACCGACGAACAATGAGCAGTTCTTC.

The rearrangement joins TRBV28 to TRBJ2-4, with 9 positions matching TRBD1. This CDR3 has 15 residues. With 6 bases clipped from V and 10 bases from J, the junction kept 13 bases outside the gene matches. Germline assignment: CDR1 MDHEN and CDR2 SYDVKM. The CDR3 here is CASRKQGARGGIQYF. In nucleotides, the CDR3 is TGTGCCAGCAGGAAACAGGGGGCGAGGGGAGGAATTCAGTACTTC.

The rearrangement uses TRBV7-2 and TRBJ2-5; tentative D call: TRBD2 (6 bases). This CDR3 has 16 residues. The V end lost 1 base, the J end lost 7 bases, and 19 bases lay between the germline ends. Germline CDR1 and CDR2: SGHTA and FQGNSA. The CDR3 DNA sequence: TGTGCCAGCAGCTTAGAAGGGACTCTAATCCGAGGGACCCAGTACTTC. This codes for CASSLEGTLIRGTQYF.

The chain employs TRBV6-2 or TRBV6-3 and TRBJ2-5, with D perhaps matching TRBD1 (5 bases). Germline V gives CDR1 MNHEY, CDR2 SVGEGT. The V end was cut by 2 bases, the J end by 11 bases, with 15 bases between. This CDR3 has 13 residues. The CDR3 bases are TGTGCCAGCAGTTACACACAGGTCGGAGAGCAGTACTTC. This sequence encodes CASSYTQVGEQYF.

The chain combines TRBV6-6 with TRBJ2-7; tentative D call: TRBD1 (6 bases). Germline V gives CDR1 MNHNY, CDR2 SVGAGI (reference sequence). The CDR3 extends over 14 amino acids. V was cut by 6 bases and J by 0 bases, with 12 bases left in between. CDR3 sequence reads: CASRPTGTSYEQYF. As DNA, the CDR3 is TGTGCCAGCAGACCCACAGGGACCTCCTACGAGCAGTACTTC.

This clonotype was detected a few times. DNA for the CDR3: TGTGCCAGCAGCCAAGGCTACGGGCCCTACGAGCAGTACTTC. Its translation is CASSQGYGPYEQYF. This chain links TRBV3-1 with TRBJ2-7; no firm D call. Germline CDR1 reads LGHDT; CDR2 reads YNNKEL (reference sequence). The CDR3 is 14 residues long. Trimming stripped 1 base from V and 2 bases from J, with 9 bases between.

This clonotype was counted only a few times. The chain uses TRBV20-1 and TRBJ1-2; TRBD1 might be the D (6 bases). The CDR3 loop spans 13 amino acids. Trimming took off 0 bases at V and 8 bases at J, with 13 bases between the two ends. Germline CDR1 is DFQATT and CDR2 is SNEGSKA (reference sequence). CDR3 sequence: CSAREQGFIGYTF. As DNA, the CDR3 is TGCAGTGCTAGAGAACAGGGTTTTATCGGCTACACCTTC.

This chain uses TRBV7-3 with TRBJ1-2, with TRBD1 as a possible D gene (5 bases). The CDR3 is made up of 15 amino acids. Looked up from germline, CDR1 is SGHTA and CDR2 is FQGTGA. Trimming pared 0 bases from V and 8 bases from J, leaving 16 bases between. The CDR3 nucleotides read TGTGCCAGCAGCTTAACGACGGGGACGACTAACGGCTACACCTTC. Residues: CASSLTTGTTNGYTF.

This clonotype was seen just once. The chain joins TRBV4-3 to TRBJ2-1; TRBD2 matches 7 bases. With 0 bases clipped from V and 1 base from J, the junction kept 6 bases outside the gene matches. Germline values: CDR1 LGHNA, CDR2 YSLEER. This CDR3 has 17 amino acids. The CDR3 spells CASSQDPSGQSYNEQFF. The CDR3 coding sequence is TGCGCCAGCAGCCAAGATCCTAGCGGCCAATCCTACAATGAGCAGTTCTTC.

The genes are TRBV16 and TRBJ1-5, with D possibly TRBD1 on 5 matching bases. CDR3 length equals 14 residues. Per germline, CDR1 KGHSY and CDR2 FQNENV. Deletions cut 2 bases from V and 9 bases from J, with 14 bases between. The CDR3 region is CASSQGEWGGPQHF. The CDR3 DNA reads TGTGCCAGCAGCCAAGGTGAATGGGGGGGGCCCCAGCATTTT.

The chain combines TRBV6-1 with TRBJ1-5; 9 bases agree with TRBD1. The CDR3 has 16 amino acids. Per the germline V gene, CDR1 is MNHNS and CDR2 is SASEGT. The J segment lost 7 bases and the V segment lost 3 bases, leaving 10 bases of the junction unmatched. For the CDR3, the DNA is TGTGCCAGCAGTGAGGGATACAGGGGGCAGGGACAGCCCCAGCATTTT. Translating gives CASSEGYRGQGQPQHF.

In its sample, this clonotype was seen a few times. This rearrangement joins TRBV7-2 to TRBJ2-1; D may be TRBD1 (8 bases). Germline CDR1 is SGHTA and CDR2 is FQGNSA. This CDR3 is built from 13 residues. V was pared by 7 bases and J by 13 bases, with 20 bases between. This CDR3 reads CASIPTGGGEQFF. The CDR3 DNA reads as TGTGCCAGCATCCCTACAGGGGGGGGGGAACAGTTCTTC.

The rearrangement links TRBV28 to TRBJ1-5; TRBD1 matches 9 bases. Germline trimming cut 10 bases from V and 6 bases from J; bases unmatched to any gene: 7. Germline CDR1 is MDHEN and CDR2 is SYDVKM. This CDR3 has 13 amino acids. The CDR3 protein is CANSRGQGQPQHF. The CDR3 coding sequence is TGTGCCAACTCCCGGGGACAGGGTCAGCCCCAGCATTTT.

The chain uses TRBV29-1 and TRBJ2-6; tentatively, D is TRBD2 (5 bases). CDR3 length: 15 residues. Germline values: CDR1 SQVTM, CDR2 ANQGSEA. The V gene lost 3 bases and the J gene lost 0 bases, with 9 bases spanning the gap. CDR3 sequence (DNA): TGCAGCGTTGAGGGCAGCGGCTCTGGGGCCAACGTCCTGACTTTC. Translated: CSVEGSGSGANVLTF.

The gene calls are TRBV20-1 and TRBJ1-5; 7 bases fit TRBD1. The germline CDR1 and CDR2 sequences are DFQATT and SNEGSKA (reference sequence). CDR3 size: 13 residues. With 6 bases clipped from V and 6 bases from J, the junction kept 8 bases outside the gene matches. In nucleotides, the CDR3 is TGCAGTGCCACCGGGACAGACTTTCAGCCCCAGCATTTT. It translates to CSATGTDFQPQHF.

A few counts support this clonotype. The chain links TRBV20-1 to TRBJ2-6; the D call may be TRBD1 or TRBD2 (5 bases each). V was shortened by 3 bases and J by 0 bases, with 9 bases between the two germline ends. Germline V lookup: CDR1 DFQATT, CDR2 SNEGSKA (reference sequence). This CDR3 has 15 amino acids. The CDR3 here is CSARRGSSGANVLTF. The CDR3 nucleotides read TGCAGTGCTAGGAGGGGCAGCTCTGGGGCCAACGTCCTGACTTTC.

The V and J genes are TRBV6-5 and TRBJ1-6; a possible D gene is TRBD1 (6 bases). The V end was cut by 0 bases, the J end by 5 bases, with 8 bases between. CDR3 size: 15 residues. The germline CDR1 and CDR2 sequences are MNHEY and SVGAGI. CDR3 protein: CASSYSGGHNSPLHF. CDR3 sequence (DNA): TGTGCCAGCAGTTACTCGGGGGGCCATAATTCACCCCTCCACTTT.